This is a list of T cell receptor beta chains from one sample in a study of blood T cells in healthy people across ages. Each CDR3 protein is one row after TCRdb ran MiXCR on the 5' RACE reads. The data contain under 1,100,000 distinct CDR3 sequences, 25% of them singletons. The sample also formed part of further work on T cells of mothers and their children.

Source material: blood. These receptors were collected from a girl aged 2-10 years in good health. Each CDR3 is given without its conserved first and last residue.

CDR3 protein: ASSLYRWSIEVEQY
J gene: .
V gene: TRBV28
CDR3 length: 14

CDR3 protein: ASSLGGLAKTYEQY
J gene: .
V gene: TRBV7-9
CDR3 length: 14

CDR3 protein: ASMGGTQY
J gene: TRBJ2-5
V gene: TRBV2
CDR3 length: 8

CDR3 protein: ASSVDAGRRFDEQF
J gene: TRBJ2-1
V gene: TRBV9
CDR3 length: 14

CDR3 protein: SALGRRNTEAF
J gene: TRBJ1-1
V gene: TRBV20-1
CDR3 length: 11

CDR3 protein: SANPGQSQPQH
J gene: TRBJ1-5
V gene: TRBV20-1
CDR3 length: 11

CDR3 protein: ASSLVLGHYEQY
J gene: TRBJ2-7
V gene: TRBV7-9
CDR3 length: 12

CDR3 protein: ASSWTGTKNIQY
J gene: TRBJ2-4
V gene: TRBV27
CDR3 length: 12

CDR3 protein: ASSSSWYGPEAF
J gene: TRBJ1-1
V gene: TRBV6-5
CDR3 length: 12

CDR3 protein: ATRDSSSYEQY
J gene: TRBJ2-7
V gene: TRBV24-1
CDR3 length: 11

CDR3 protein: ASSLRGGFNEKLF
J gene: TRBJ1-4
V gene: TRBV7-8
CDR3 length: 13

CDR3 protein: SAADPATVYGYT
J gene: TRBJ1-2
V gene: TRBV20-1
CDR3 length: 12

CDR3 protein: ASSSQGNEQY
J gene: .
V gene: TRBV6-1
CDR3 length: 10

CDR3 protein: ASRAPISTNEKLF
J gene: TRBJ1-4
V gene: TRBV2
CDR3 length: 13

CDR3 protein: ASSQDGRSHNEQF
J gene: .
V gene: TRBV7-3
CDR3 length: 13

CDR3 protein: ASSYSIRPAINEKLF
J gene: TRBJ1-4
V gene: TRBV6-5
CDR3 length: 15

CDR3 protein: SAPVQGNISYT
J gene: TRBJ1-2
V gene: TRBV20-1
CDR3 length: 11

CDR3 protein: ASSLSEQGNEQY
J gene: .
V gene: TRBV7-6
CDR3 length: 12

CDR3 protein: SALQGANYGYT
J gene: TRBJ1-2
V gene: TRBV29-1
CDR3 length: 11

CDR3 protein: ASSRSDTLTDTQY
J gene: TRBJ2-3
V gene: TRBV12-3/TRBV12-4
CDR3 length: 13

CDR3 protein: ASSAADREGEQY
J gene: TRBJ2-7
V gene: TRBV28
CDR3 length: 12

CDR3 protein: SPVGAFTDTQY
J gene: TRBJ2-3
V gene: TRBV29-1
CDR3 length: 11

CDR3 protein: ASSLYVTETQY
J gene: TRBJ2-5
V gene: TRBV4-2
CDR3 length: 11

CDR3 protein: ASSFTGVSGNEQF
J gene: .
V gene: TRBV27
CDR3 length: 13

CDR3 protein: ASSAAGSSYEQY
J gene: TRBJ2-7
V gene: TRBV9
CDR3 length: 12

CDR3 protein: ASTRGLGTDTQY
J gene: TRBJ2-3
V gene: TRBV7-2
CDR3 length: 12

CDR3 protein: SARGQASSYNSPLH
J gene: TRBJ1-6
V gene: TRBV20-1
CDR3 length: 14

CDR3 protein: ASSFTRTGSEQY
J gene: TRBJ2-7
V gene: TRBV7-9
CDR3 length: 12

CDR3 protein: AISGTSTGRQDEQF
J gene: TRBJ2-1
V gene: TRBV10-3
CDR3 length: 14

CDR3 protein: ASSLEVWPGDYGYT
J gene: TRBJ1-2
V gene: TRBV7-3
CDR3 length: 14

CDR3 protein: ASSYDGGEQY
J gene: TRBJ2-7
V gene: TRBV9
CDR3 length: 10

CDR3 protein: ASSLPRQAQY
J gene: TRBJ2-7
V gene: TRBV28
CDR3 length: 10

CDR3 protein: ASKSRPSYGYT
J gene: TRBJ1-2
V gene: TRBV6-6
CDR3 length: 11

CDR3 protein: ASSPLITGELF
J gene: TRBJ2-2
V gene: TRBV7-9
CDR3 length: 11

CDR3 protein: ASSFLSGRPENEQF
J gene: TRBJ2-1
V gene: TRBV7-3
CDR3 length: 14

CDR3 protein: AIMDRGGADTQY
J gene: TRBJ2-3
V gene: TRBV10-3
CDR3 length: 12

CDR3 protein: ASSQSWVATYEQY
J gene: TRBJ2-7
V gene: TRBV16
CDR3 length: 13

CDR3 protein: ASSQGSDYEQY
J gene: TRBJ2-7
V gene: TRBV4-1
CDR3 length: 11

CDR3 protein: ASSLLGRQGEYNEQF
J gene: TRBJ2-1
V gene: TRBV7-9
CDR3 length: 15

CDR3 protein: ASSYTETNEKLF
J gene: TRBJ1-4
V gene: TRBV27
CDR3 length: 12

CDR3 protein: ASTFITGRGLRFYNEQF
J gene: TRBJ2-1
V gene: TRBV7-2
CDR3 length: 17

CDR3 protein: ASSRLTYNEQF
J gene: TRBJ2-1
V gene: TRBV5-6
CDR3 length: 11

CDR3 protein: ATGTGGGETQY
J gene: TRBJ2-5
V gene: TRBV6-6
CDR3 length: 11

CDR3 protein: ASAPYRGHETQY
J gene: TRBJ2-5
V gene: TRBV28
CDR3 length: 12

CDR3 protein: AITDRGNTGELF
J gene: TRBJ2-2
V gene: TRBV9
CDR3 length: 12

CDR3 protein: ASRGGQMSNQPQH
J gene: TRBJ1-5
V gene: TRBV6-2/TRBV6-3
CDR3 length: 13

CDR3 protein: ASSPTGPSSYNEQF
J gene: TRBJ2-1
V gene: TRBV12-3/TRBV12-4
CDR3 length: 14

CDR3 protein: SAGQGILNEQF
J gene: TRBJ2-1
V gene: TRBV20-1
CDR3 length: 11

CDR3 protein: SAPDAYSQETQY
J gene: TRBJ2-5
V gene: TRBV29-1
CDR3 length: 12

CDR3 protein: SARDWAWETQY
J gene: TRBJ2-5
V gene: TRBV20-1
CDR3 length: 11

CDR3 protein: SAGLDSLT
J gene: TRBJ1-2
V gene: TRBV29-1
CDR3 length: 8